This record covers a single T cell receptor beta chain. Its antigen remains unidentified. From live CD3+CD8+TCRalphabeta+ cells, four PD-1 and/or TIGIT subsets were sorted. The QIAseq Immune Repertoire TCR panel built the libraries from around 15 ng of total RNA. MiXCR was run by TCRdb on the reads, yielding one entry per CDR3 protein. The sample includes about 450 distinct CDR3 sequences, approximately 9.2% of them seen just once. The sample is drawn from a study of circulating CD8 cells and anti-PD-1 response in melanoma. Broader study findings: The cohort mixed treatment-naive and previously treated patients. Replicates were generally not done for experiments.

CDR1 is SNHLY and CDR2 is FYNNEI in the germline V gene. V shed 1 base, J shed 9 bases, and the junction held 15 bases outside the gene matches. The CDR3 totals 17 residues. This chain uses TRBV2 with TRBJ2-7, with 10 bases lining up with TRBD1. This receptor was obtained from a human donor with melanoma. The sample was CD8+ T cells from PBMCs, taken at baseline or after one month of anti-PD-1 therapy (not recorded which). The CDR3 nucleotides read TGTGCCAGCAGTGAAGGGCCCGGGACAGGGGTGCCCTTGGCGCAGTACTTC. As protein: CASSEGPGTGVPLAQYF. Supplemented by reference TRBV2 and TRBJ2-7, the full variable domain reads EPEVTQTPSHQVTQMGQEVILRCVPISNHLYFYWYRQILGQKVEFLVSFYNNEISEKSEIFDDQFSVERPDGSNFTLKIRSTKLEDSAMYFCASSEGPGTGVPLAQYFGPGTRLTVT.